These 15 T cell receptor beta chains came from one sample sequenced in a study of OX40 agonist ivuxolimab in advanced cancers. Clones were sequenced by immunoSEQ multiplex PCR, and TCRdb holds only the in-frame ones, with some missing. The table has around 70,000 clones, under 85% seen once. The specimen was CD4+ or CD8+ T cells sorted from blood, collected in a trial of the OX40 agonist ivuxolimab. These receptors came from an adult with an advanced solid tumor such as melanoma, head and neck, liver or kidney cancer.

V gene TRBV18 combines with J gene TRBJ2-2; 7 positions agree with TRBD1. The germline V gene has CDR1 KGHSH and CDR2 LQKENI. The J segment lost 0 bases and the V segment lost 6 bases, leaving 13 bases of the junction unmatched. The length of the CDR3 is 18 residues. DNA for the CDR3: TGTGCCAGCTCGCTTTACGGACAGGTCGGATCGAACACCGGGGAGCTGTTTTTT. Its protein is CASSLYGQVGSNTGELFF.

The V call is TRBV18, the J call TRBJ2-1, with D perhaps TRBD2 (5 bases). V dropped 2 bases and J dropped 9 bases, with 23 bases sitting between them. CDR1 is KGHSH, CDR2 LQKENI, per germline. This CDR3 spans 17 amino acids. CDR3 residues: CASSPLETTPRASEQFF. CDR3 coding DNA: TGTGCCAGCTCACCATTGGAAACGACTCCGCGGGCGAGTGAGCAGTTCTTC.

The chain is built from TRBV7-9 and TRBJ1-5, with 9 bases fitting TRBD1. The V gene's germline CDR1 is SEHNR and CDR2 FQNEAQ (reference sequence). With 5 bases clipped from V and 9 bases from J, the junction kept 8 bases outside the gene matches. CDR3 length: 14 residues. The DNA for the CDR3 is TGTGCCAGCAGCGAGGGGACAGGGCCAGGGCCCCAGCATTTT. Encoded protein: CASSEGTGPGPQHF.

The rearrangement uses TRBV19 and TRBJ2-7, with 8 bases aligning to TRBD1. Germline values: CDR1 LNHDA, CDR2 SQIVND (reference sequence). The CDR3 sequence is 14 residues long. Germline trimming cut 4 bases from V and 6 bases from J; bases unmatched to any gene: 8. CDR3 sequence reads: CASSKDRVPSEQYF. The CDR3 DNA follows: TGTGCCAGTAGTAAGGACAGGGTCCCCTCCGAGCAGTACTTC.

This clone was counted only a few times. This chain uses TRBV14 with TRBJ2-7, with 12 bases that match TRBD2. V lost 4 bases, J lost 5 bases, and 15 bases stayed unmatched. CDR1 SGHDN and CDR2 FVKESK come from the germline V gene. The CDR3 extends over 18 amino acids. In nucleotides, the CDR3 is TGTGCCAGCAGCCCCCTAAACCTAGCGGGAGGGCTAAGAAACGAGCAGTACTTC. Translating it yields CASSPLNLAGGLRNEQYF.

This clone was seen a few times. The chain is built from TRBV5-1 and TRBJ1-1; 7 positions agree with TRBD1. The V gene's germline CDR1 is SGHRS and CDR2 YFSETQ. The V gene end was trimmed by 0 bases and the J gene end by 3 bases; junction bases not matched to a gene: 5. This CDR3 spans 15 amino acids. CDR3 loop: CASSLVGTEYTEAFF. CDR3 coding DNA: TGCGCCAGCAGCTTGGTGGGGACAGAGTACACTGAAGCTTTCTTT.

This chain connects TRBV18 to TRBJ2-2; 9 positions match TRBD1. CDR1 and CDR2 from the germline V gene are KGHSH and LQKENI. The CDR3 has 17 residues. The V segment lost 3 bases and the J segment 0 bases; nucleotides outside the gene matches: 5. CDR3 sequence (DNA): TGTGCCAGCTCACCGTCCACAGGGGGCTCGAACACCGGGGAGCTGTTTTTT. It translates to CASSPSTGGSNTGELFF.

The chain joins TRBV9 to TRBJ2-1; 9 bases map to TRBD2. The CDR3 runs to 16 residues. Germline lookup yields CDR1 SGDLS and CDR2 YYNGEE. V gave up 1 base and J gave up 9 bases; unmatched junction bases: 11. The CDR3 loop is CASSVQAGGTDGEQFF. The CDR3 bases are TGTGCCAGCAGCGTACAAGCGGGAGGCACCGACGGTGAGCAGTTCTTC. Filled out from reference TRBV9 and TRBJ2-1, the complete variable domain reads DSGVTQTPKHLITATGQRVTLRCSPRSGDLSVYWYQQSLDQGLQFLIQYYNGEERAKGNILERFSAQQFPDLHSELNLSSLELGDSALYFCASSVQAGGTDGEQFFGPGTRLTVL.

V and J are TRBV28 and TRBJ2-7; a possible D gene is TRBD1 (6 bases). The CDR3 sequence is 13 residues long. V gave up 4 bases and J gave up 3 bases, with 10 bases separating them. CDR1 and CDR2 (germline): MDHEN, SYDVKM. The CDR3 DNA reads as TGTGCCAGCAGTTCAGGGGTTGTCTACGAGCAGTACTTC. This gives the protein CASSSGVVYEQYF.

The chain uses TRBV7-2 and TRBJ2-2, with D perhaps given as TRBD1 or TRBD2 (7 bases each). The CDR3 has 15 residues. The germline V gene encodes CDR1 SGHTA and CDR2 FQGNSA. With 5 bases removed from V and 7 bases from J, the gap between germline ends came to 17 bases. The CDR3 loop is CASSPKGAGDGELFF. The CDR3 coding sequence is TGTGCCAGCAGCCCCAAGGGGGCGGGAGACGGGGAGCTGTTTTTT. The whole variable domain, filled in from reference TRBV7-2 and TRBJ2-2, reads GAGVSQSPSNKVTEKGKDVELRCDPISGHTALYWYRQSLGQGLEFLIYFQGNSAPDKSGLPSDRFSAERTGGSVSTLTIQRTQQEDSAVYLCASSPKGAGDGELFFGEGSRLTVL.

The J gene is TRBJ1-1, the V gene TRBV27; D may be TRBD1 (6 bases). CDR3 length: 14 residues. V was pared by 5 bases and J by 5 bases, with 15 bases between. Germline CDR1 MNHEY, CDR2 SMNVEV (reference sequence). CDR3 bases: TGTGCCAGCAGTCGAAACAGGGCGATGACTGAAGCTTTCTTT. This encodes CASSRNRAMTEAFF.

The rearrangement joins TRBV6-6 to TRBJ2-2, with D perhaps TRBD1 (5 bases). The germline V gene has CDR1 MNHNY and CDR2 SVGAGI (reference sequence). V lost 6 bases and J 5 bases, leaving 13 bases between the germline ends. The CDR3 length is 14 residues. CDR3 region: CASRAQGRTGELFF. Here the CDR3 DNA reads TGTGCCAGCAGGGCGCAGGGTCGGACCGGGGAGCTGTTTTTT.

The chain links TRBV19 to TRBJ1-5; 9 bases are shared with TRBD1. Trimming removed 1 base from V and 0 bases from J; junction bases left unmatched: 19. The germline CDR1 and CDR2 sequences are LNHDA and SQIVND (reference sequence). The CDR3 covers 22 residues. The CDR3 spells CASSIVRGQGGFLFNSNQPQHF. In DNA form, the CDR3 reads TGTGCCAGTAGTATAGTTAGGGGACAGGGCGGATTTTTATTTAATAGCAATCAGCCCCAGCATTTT.

The chain uses TRBV6-1 and TRBJ1-1; D is unresolved. CDR1 is MNHNS and CDR2 is SASEGT in the germline V gene. Trimming cost V 1 base and J 0 bases, with 12 bases left between them. This CDR3 region has 16 residues. CDR3 residues: CASSEVERRMNTEAFF. The CDR3 nucleotides are TGTGCCAGCAGTGAAGTTGAGAGACGGATGAACACTGAAGCTTTCTTT.

In this sample, this clone turned up once. The chain carries TRBV25-1 and TRBJ1-2; TRBD1 is a possible D gene (6 bases). This CDR3 region has 15 residues. Germline loops: CDR1 MGHDK, CDR2 SYGVNS. The V end lost 5 bases, the J end lost 0 bases, and 13 bases lay between the germline ends. Written as DNA, the CDR3 is TGTGCCAGCAGTCTGGGGGCAGGTCCTAACTATGGCTACACCTTC. Amino acids: CASSLGAGPNYGYTF.